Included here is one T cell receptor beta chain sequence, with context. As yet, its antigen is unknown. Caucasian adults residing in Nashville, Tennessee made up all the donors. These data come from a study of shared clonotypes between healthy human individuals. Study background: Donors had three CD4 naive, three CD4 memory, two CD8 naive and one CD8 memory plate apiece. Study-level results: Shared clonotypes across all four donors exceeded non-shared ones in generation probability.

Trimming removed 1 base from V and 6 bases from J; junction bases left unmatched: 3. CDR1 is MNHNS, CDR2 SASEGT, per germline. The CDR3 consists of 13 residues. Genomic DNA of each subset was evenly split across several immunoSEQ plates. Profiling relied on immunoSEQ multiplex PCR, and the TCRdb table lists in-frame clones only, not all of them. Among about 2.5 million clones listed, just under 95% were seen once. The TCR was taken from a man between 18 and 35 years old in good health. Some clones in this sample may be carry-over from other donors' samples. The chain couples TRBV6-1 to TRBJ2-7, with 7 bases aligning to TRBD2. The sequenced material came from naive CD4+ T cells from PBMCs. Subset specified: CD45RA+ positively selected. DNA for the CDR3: TGTGCCAGCAGTGAAGGACTAGCAACCGAGCAGTACTTC. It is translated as CASSEGLATEQYF.